In its sample, the clone carrying this T cell receptor beta chain was seen a few times. What it binds is unknown. Sequencing was done on patients that had shown CD8+CD57+ cell expansion by flow cytometry. At blood sampling, none of the patients had yet received therapy. Germline loops: CDR1 LGHNA, CDR2 YNFKEQ. The CDR3 length is 17 residues. V lost 4 bases, J lost 7 bases, and 14 bases stayed unmatched. The sample is drawn from a study of CD8+CD57+ T cells in acquired aplastic anemia. Study at large: Sorted CD4+ and CD8+ cells gave a mean 3.2 ug DNA, range about 0.19 to 27.4 ug.

CDR3 and TCR beta VDJ profiling relied on genomic DNA as the template. MiXCR, applied by TCRdb to the reads, yields one record per CDR3 protein. Of more than 95,000 distinct CDR3 sequences in the sample, about 40% were seen once. Study-wide results and limits: Levels of CD8+ Simpson's diversity were not significantly distinct in patients versus controls. Around 29 CD8+ CDR3 sequences were shared between patients and controls.

Sequencing input: sorted CD4+, CD8+, or CD8+CD57+ T cells (not recorded which) from PBMCs. This clonotype originated in a human donor with aplastic anemia. The V call is TRBV4-2, the J call TRBJ2-2; 8 positions agree with TRBD2. CDR3: CASSPRTGGRFFGELFF. The CDR3 coding sequence is TGTGCCAGCAGCCCAAGGACGGGGGGGCGATTCTTCGGGGAGCTGTTTTTT.